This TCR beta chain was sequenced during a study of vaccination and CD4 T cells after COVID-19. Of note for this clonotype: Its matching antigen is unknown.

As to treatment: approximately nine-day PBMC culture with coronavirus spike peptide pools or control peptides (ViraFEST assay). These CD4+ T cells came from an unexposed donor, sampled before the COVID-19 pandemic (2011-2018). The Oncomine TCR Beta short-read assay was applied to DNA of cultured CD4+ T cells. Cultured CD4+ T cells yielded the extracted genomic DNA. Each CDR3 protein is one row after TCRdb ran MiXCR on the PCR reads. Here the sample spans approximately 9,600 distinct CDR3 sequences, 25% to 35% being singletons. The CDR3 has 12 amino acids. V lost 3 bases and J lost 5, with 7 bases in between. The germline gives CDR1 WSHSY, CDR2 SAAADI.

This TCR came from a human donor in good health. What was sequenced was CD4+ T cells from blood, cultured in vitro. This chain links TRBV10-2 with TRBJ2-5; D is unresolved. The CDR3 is CASSEVGETQYF. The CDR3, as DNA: TGCGCCAGCAGTGAAGTTGGGGAGACCCAGTACTTC.